This TCR beta chain was captured by sequencing in a study of Ad26.COV2.S vaccination and SARS-CoV-2 variants. Study background: The study gave Ad26.COV2.S intramuscularly, once or twice 56 days apart. Overall study findings and caveats: The TCR breadth and depth analyses may have produced an underestimate of total T cell responses. Spike-specific TCR breadth ran higher among vaccine recipients than placebo recipients.

Described treatment: around 19 received Ad26.COV2.S at low or high dose, single or two shots; 5 received placebo; per-sample allocation not given. After the first vaccine or placebo injection, samples were drawn on day 63. Its platform was an Ad26 vector, and its expressed antigen was Wuhan-strain SARS-CoV-2 spike. The table came from immunoSEQ multiplex PCR; TCRdb's copy has only in-frame clones and leaves some out. Of approximately 300,000 clones in the sample, approximately 86% were seen once. Germline V gives CDR1 KGHSH, CDR2 LQKENI. Trimming took off 2 bases at V and 2 bases at J, with 12 bases between the two ends. This CDR3 region has 15 residues. Regarding this clone: Its antigen is unknown.

V and J are TRBV18 and TRBJ1-2; D is possibly TRBD1 (6 bases). The TCR sequence derives from a person aged 18-65 years who received the Ad26.COV2.S COVID-19 vaccine or a placebo. The sample in question was peripheral blood, obtained in a trial of Ad26.COV2.S vaccine versus placebo. The CDR3 DNA is TGTGCCAGCTCACCAAACAGGGAAGGGAACTATGGCTACACCTTC. It encodes CASSPNREGNYGYTF. The full variable domain, with the rest looked up from reference TRBV18 and TRBJ1-2, is NAGVMQNPRHLVRRRGQEARLRCSPMKGHSHVYWYRQLPEEGLKFMVYLQKENIIDESGMPKERFSAEFPKEGPSILRIQQVVRGDSAAYFCASSPNREGNYGYTFGSGTRLTVV.